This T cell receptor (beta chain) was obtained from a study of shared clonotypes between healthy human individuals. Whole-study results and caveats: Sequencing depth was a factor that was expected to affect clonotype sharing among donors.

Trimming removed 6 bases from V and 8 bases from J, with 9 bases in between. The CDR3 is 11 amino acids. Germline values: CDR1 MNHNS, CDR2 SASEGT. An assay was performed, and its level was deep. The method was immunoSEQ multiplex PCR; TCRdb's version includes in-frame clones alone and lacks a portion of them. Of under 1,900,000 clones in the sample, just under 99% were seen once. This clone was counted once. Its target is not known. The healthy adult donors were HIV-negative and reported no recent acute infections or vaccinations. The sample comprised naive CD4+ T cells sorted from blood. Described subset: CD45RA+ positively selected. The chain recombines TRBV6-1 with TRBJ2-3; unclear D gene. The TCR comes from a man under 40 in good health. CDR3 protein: CASRISFTQYF. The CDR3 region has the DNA TGTGCCAGCAGGATATCGTTTACGCAGTATTTT.